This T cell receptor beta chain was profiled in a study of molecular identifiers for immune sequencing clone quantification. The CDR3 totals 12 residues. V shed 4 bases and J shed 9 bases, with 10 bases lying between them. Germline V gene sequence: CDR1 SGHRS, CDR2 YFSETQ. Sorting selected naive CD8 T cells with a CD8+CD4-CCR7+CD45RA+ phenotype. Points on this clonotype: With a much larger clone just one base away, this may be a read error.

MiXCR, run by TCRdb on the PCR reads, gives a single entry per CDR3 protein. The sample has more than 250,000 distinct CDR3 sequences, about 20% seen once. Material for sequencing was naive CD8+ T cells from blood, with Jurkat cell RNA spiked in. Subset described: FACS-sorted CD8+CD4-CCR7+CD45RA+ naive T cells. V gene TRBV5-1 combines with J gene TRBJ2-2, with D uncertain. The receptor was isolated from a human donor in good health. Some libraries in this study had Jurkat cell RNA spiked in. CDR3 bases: TGCGCCAGCAGCCACAGTCCCAGGGAGCTGTTTTTT. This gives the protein CASSHSPRELFF.